This T cell receptor beta chain derives from a study of blood T cell repertoires in COVID-19. About the research overall: The United States, Italy and Spain supplied acute and convalescent COVID-19 samples. In each case, the material was cDNA or gDNA derived from T cells, B-cell-depleted T cells, or PBMCs.

Original methodology: Scientists estimated how many nucleated cells there were by amplifying reference gene primers. TCRdb's copy holds only in-frame clones and misses some; the assay was immunoSEQ multiplex PCR. D and trimming were read from the DNA, whereas the V and J calls and clone size are those reported in that table. The top ten hold around 1.5% of the sample, which has 230,000 or so clones, approximately 82% seen once. The CDR3 loop spans 16 amino acids. With 7 bases removed from V and 3 bases from J, the gap between germline ends came to 19 bases. Germline CDR1 LNHDA, CDR2 SQIVND (reference sequence).

The source material was peripheral blood. The TCR originated in a middle-aged woman who had recovered from COVID-19. This chain connects TRBV19 to TRBJ1-5; D possibly corresponds to TRBD1 (6 bases). Here the CDR3 reads CASTSQRRTDNQPQHF. Here the CDR3 DNA reads TGTGCCAGTACCTCCCAAAGGAGGACAGACAATCAGCCCCAGCATTTT.